This TCR beta chain was identified during a study of cytomegalovirus exposure and HLA in healthy donors. Whole-study findings and limits: Among CMV-associated TCR beta chains, most appeared HLA-restricted in a later analysis. The study designated roughly 150 TCR beta chains cytomegalovirus-associated. A few CMV-associated chains were confirmed in vitro to be specific for CMV antigens.

In germline, CDR1 is SQVTM, CDR2 ANQGSEA. Trimming took 0 bases from V and 1 from J, leaving 12 bases between them. The CDR3 length is 15 residues. Although they were nominally healthy when sampled, donors likely had unrecorded immune exposures. The PCR made use of 60 Vbeta and 13 Jbeta primers. The protocol was immunoSEQ multiplex PCR, while the TCRdb copy is restricted to in-frame clones and leaves out a portion. The profile shows about 120,000 clones, roughly 80% of them singletons. As concerns this clone: The antigen is not known.

The receptor's source is a man between 25 and 39 years old in good health and CMV-seropositive. The gene calls are TRBV29-1 and TRBJ2-5; D uncertain. The sample consisted of PBMCs. The CDR3 sequence: CSVEDPTKTQETQYF. As DNA, the CDR3 is TGCAGCGTTGAAGACCCCACTAAGACCCAAGAGACCCAGTACTTC.